This T cell receptor (beta chain) is from a study of T cells after yellow fever vaccination. Study-level results: Clones that expanded after primary vaccination mostly reappeared after the booster (96% CD4, about 89% CD8).

This CDR3 has 19 residues. Germline lookup yields CDR1 KGHDR and CDR2 SFDVKD. V shed 1 base and J 8 bases; nucleotides not matched to a gene: 13. TCRdb called the 5' RACE reads again in MiXCR, with one record for every CDR3 protein. The repertoire has hundreds of thousands of distinct CDR3 sequences, approximately 13% of them found once; the top ten carry about 15%. Of note for this clonotype: As yet, its antigen is unknown.

The sample in question was PBMCs, obtained on the day of the yellow fever booster vaccination. V and J are TRBV24-1 and TRBJ2-2; 12 nucleotides line up with TRBD2. This sequence originates from a man aged 25-45 years who received the YFV17D yellow fever vaccine. CDR3 amino acids: CATSDFPRLAGGEFGELFF. DNA for the CDR3: TGTGCCACCAGTGATTTCCCCCGGCTAGCGGGGGGGGAGTTTGGGGAGCTGTTTTTT.